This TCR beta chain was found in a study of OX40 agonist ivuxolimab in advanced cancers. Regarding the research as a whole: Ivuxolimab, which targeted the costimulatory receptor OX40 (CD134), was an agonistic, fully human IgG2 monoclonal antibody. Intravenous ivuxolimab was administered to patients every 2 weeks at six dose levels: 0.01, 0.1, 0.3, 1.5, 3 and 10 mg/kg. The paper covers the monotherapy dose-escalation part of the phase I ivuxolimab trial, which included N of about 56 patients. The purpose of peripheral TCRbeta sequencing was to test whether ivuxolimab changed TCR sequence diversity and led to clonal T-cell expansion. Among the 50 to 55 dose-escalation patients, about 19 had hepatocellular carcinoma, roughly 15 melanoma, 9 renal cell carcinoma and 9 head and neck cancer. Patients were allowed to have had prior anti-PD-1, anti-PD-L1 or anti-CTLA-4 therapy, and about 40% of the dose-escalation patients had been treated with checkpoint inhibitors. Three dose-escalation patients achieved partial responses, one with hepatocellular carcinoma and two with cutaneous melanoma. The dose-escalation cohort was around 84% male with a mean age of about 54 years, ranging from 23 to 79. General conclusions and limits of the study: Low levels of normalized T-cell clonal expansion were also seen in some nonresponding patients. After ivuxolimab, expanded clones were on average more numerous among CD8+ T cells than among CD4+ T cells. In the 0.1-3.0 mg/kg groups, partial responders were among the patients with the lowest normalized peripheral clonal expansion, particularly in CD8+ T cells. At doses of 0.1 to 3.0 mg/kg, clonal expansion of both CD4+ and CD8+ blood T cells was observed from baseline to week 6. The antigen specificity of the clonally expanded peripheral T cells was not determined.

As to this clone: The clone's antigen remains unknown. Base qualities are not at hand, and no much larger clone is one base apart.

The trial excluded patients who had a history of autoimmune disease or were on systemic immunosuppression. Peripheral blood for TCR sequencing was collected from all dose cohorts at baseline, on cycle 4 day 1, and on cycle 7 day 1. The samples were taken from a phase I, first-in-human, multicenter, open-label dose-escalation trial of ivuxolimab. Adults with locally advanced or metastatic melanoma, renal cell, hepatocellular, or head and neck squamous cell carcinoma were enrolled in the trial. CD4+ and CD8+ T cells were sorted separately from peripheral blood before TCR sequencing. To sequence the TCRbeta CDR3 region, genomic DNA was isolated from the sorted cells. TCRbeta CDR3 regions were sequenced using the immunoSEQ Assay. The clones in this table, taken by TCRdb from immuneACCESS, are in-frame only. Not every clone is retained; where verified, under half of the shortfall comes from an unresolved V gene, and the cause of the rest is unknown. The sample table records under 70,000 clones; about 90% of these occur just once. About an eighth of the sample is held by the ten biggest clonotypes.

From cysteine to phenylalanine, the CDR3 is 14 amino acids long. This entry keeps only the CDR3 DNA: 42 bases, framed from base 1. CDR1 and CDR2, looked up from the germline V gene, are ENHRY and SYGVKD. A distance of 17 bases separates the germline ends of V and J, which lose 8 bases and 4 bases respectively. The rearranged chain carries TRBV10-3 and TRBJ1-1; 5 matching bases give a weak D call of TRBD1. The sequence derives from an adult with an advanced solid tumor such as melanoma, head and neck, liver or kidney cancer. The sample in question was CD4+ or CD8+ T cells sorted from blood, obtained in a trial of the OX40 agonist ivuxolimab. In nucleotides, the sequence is TGTGCCATCCGGACGGGGGGGGAGGGCACTGAAGCTTTCTTT. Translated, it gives CAIRTGGEGTEAFF.